This T cell receptor beta chain is from a study of PD-L1 blockade in urothelial cancer. At the level of the study: In the patient group, about 85% of the roughly 29 were males with bladder-origin urothelial cancer. Patients' histories included 0 to 3 prior chemotherapy regimens.

This clone was detected only once. Clones were sequenced by immunoSEQ multiplex PCR, and TCRdb holds only the in-frame ones, with some missing. The data show some 54,000 clones, about 80% seen once. Patient disease was locally advanced or metastatic urothelial carcinoma. The germline CDR1 and CDR2 sequences are MNHEY and SMNVEV (reference sequence). The CDR3 length is 16 residues. The V and J ends lost 6 bases and 0 bases, in that order; junction bases with no gene match: 11. This TCR was recovered from a man in his forties with urothelial cancer. Sequenced material: PBMCs, taken around atezolizumab (anti-PD-L1) treatment. The J gene is TRBJ2-7, the V gene TRBV27; 7 nucleotides match TRBD1. CDR3 in DNA: TGTGCCAGCAGGCCTAATCCGGGGACAGCCTCCTACGAGCAGTACTTC. It yields the protein CASRPNPGTASYEQYF.